This is a list of T cell receptor beta chains from one sample in a study of cytomegalovirus exposure and HLA in healthy donors. Profiled with immunoSEQ multiplex PCR; TCRdb holds only in-frame clones, not every one. Found here are about 120,000 clones, roughly 70% of them singletons; the top ten hold 1.6%. Sample: PBMCs. These receptor sequences come from a woman aged 18-29 years in good health and CMV-seronegative. The CDR3 runs from the conserved cysteine through the conserved F or W. The order of the fields is J gene, CDR3 length, V gene, D gene, clone size, CDR3 protein, CDR3 DNA. The D gene is left open where the match is weak. Some rows have no size entry. The others give once, few or many, or a class for an expanded clone.

>TRBJ1-1|13|TRBV19|-|-
CATKEQGPFEAFF
TGTGCTACGAAGGAACAGGGACCCTTTGAAGCTTTCTTT
>TRBJ1-1|12|TRBV15|-|once
CATQAGNTEAFF
TGTGCCACCCAGGCGGGGAATACTGAAGCTTTCTTT
>TRBJ2-7|13|TRBV2|TRBD1|few
CASRGTGTYEQYF
TGTGCCAGCAGGGGGACAGGGACCTACGAGCAGTACTTC
>TRBJ2-5|15|TRBV6-1|TRBD1|-
CASSLPGQGAKTQYF
TGTGCCAGCAGCTTACCGGGACAGGGGGCAAAGACCCAGTACTTC
>TRBJ2-5|12|TRBV29-1|-|-
CSVDGHQETQYF
TGCAGCGTGGACGGACATCAAGAGACCCAGTACTTC
>TRBJ1-6|16|TRBV28|TRBD1|-
CASSLSGIPRGQPLHF
TGTGCCAGCAGTTTATCGGGAATCCCGCGGGGACAGCCCCTCCACTTT
>TRBJ1-5|17|TRBV7-8|-|-
CASSLGPTAGGFQPQHF
TGTGCCAGCAGCTTAGGCCCGACAGCGGGGGGGTTTCAGCCCCAGCATTTT
>TRBJ2-5|15|TRBV7-9|-|-
CASSLGHADQETQYF
TGTGCCAGCAGCTTAGGACATGCCGACCAAGAGACCCAGTACTTC
>TRBJ2-5|15|TRBV7-3|TRBD2|-
CASSETAGGLETQYF
TGTGCCAGCAGCGAAACGGCGGGGGGGCTGGAGACCCAGTACTTC
>TRBJ1-2|13|TRBV10-1|TRBD1|-
CARGQGRFHGYTF
TGCGCCAGGGGACAGGGTCGGTTCCATGGCTACACCTTC
>TRBJ1-1|12|TRBV30|-|-
CASRSRWTEAFF
TGTGCCTCCCGGTCTCGGTGGACTGAAGCTTTCTTT
>TRBJ1-2|13|TRBV28|-|-
CASSGDLGYGYTF
TGTGCCAGCAGTGGAGATCTAGGCTATGGCTACACCTTC
>TRBJ1-4|17|TRBV6-1|-|-
CASSEFGHTATNEKLFF
TGTGCCAGCAGTGAATTTGGGCACACTGCAACTAATGAAAAACTGTTTTTT
>TRBJ1-2|13|TRBV6-5|TRBD1|-
CASSYRDRGGYTF
TGTGCCAGCAGTTACCGGGACAGAGGTGGCTACACCTTC
>TRBJ1-2|13|TRBV28|-|-
CASSFNRLNGYTF
TGTGCCAGCAGTTTTAACAGGTTAAATGGCTACACCTTC
>TRBJ1-1|13|TRBV10-3|-|-
CAISAGGYTEAFF
TGTGCCATCAGTGCGGGGGGGTACACTGAAGCTTTCTTT
>TRBJ1-5|15|TRBV28|-|-
CASSPQRVDSQPQHF
TGTGCCAGCAGTCCGCAGCGGGTAGACAGTCAGCCCCAGCATTTT
>TRBJ1-6|13|TRBV2|TRBD1|-
CASMWTGDSPLHF
TGTGCCAGCATGTGGACAGGGGATTCACCCCTCCACTTT
>TRBJ2-3|14|TRBV6-1|-|few
CASSARTGTDTQYF
TGTGCCAGCAGTGCCAGGACTGGCACAGATACGCAGTATTTT
>TRBJ1-1|14|TRBV19|-|-
CASSIAGENTEAFF
TGTGCCAGTAGTATTGCGGGGGAGAACACTGAAGCTTTCTTT
>TRBJ1-1|13|TRBV7-9|-|-
CASSVGQNTEAFF
TGTGCCAGCAGCGTGGGACAGAACACTGAAGCTTTCTTT
>TRBJ2-7|12|TRBV28|-|-
CASFSGSDEQYF
TGTGCCAGCTTTTCCGGGTCCGACGAGCAGTACTTC
>TRBJ1-2|15|TRBV28|-|-
CASSFPRGGDYGYTF
TGTGCCAGCAGTTTCCCCCGGGGGGGAGACTATGGCTACACCTTC
>TRBJ2-3|16|TRBV28|TRBD2|-
CASSLGTSRGADTQYF
TGTGCCAGCAGTTTAGGGACTAGCAGGGGGGCAGATACGCAGTATTTT
>TRBJ1-2|13|TRBV5-1|-|-
CASSAGTGDGYTF
TGCGCCAGCAGCGCCGGGACGGGAGATGGCTACACCTTC
>TRBJ2-2|12|TRBV5-4|-|-
CASSFGTGELFF
TGTGCCAGCAGCTTCGGCACCGGGGAGCTGTTTTTT
>TRBJ1-2|16|TRBV5-4|-|-
CASSAIQGSPNYGYTF
TGTGCCAGCAGCGCCATACAGGGTTCGCCGAACTATGGCTACACCTTC
>TRBJ2-5|18|TRBV4-1|-|-
CASSLRGGNTPPQETQYF
TGCGCCAGCAGCCTAAGGGGGGGGAACACGCCCCCGCAAGAGACCCAGTACTTC
>TRBJ1-1|15|TRBV10-3|TRBD1|-
CAISPSPGQGYEAFF
TGTGCCATCAGTCCCTCCCCGGGACAGGGATATGAAGCTTTCTTT
>TRBJ2-2|16|TRBV7-6|-|-
CASSLGGGGYTGELFF
TGTGCCAGCAGCTTAGGTGGCGGGGGCTATACCGGGGAGCTGTTTTTT
>TRBJ2-1|16|TRBV2|TRBD2|once
CASRGLAGSSYNEQFF
TGTGCCAGCAGGGGTCTAGCGGGGAGCTCCTACAATGAGCAGTTCTTC
>TRBJ1-4|15|TRBV5-1|-|-
CASSLGSGAREKLFF
TGCGCCAGCAGCTTGGGGTCAGGGGCACGTGAAAAACTGTTTTTT
>TRBJ2-7|14|TRBV9|-|-
CASSVEDSSYEQYF
TGTGCCAGCAGCGTAGAAGACAGCTCCTACGAGCAGTACTTC
>TRBJ1-5|15|TRBV5-1|-|-
CASSTGTDGDQPQHF
TGCGCCAGCAGCACAGGGACGGACGGCGATCAGCCCCAGCATTTT
>TRBJ1-6|18|TRBV5-1|-|-
CASSPRAVAVTSNSPLHF
TGCGCCAGCAGCCCTAGAGCGGTGGCCGTAACCTCGAATTCACCCCTCCACTTT
>TRBJ2-7|12|TRBV30|-|few
CAWSGGGPEQYF
TGTGCCTGGAGTGGGGGGGGGCCCGAGCAGTACTTC
>TRBJ1-1|16|TRBV7-4|-|few
CASSFYLGGISGEAFF
TGTGCCAGCAGCTTCTACTTGGGGGGTATTAGTGGTGAAGCTTTCTTT
>TRBJ1-6|16|TRBV5-6|TRBD1|few
CASSHEGTGNNSPLHF
TGTGCCAGCAGTCATGAGGGGACAGGGAATAATTCACCCCTCCACTTT
>TRBJ1-6|15|TRBV7-2|TRBD1|-
CASSLLGQDSSPLHF
TGTGCCAGCAGCTTATTGGGACAGGACAGTTCACCCCTCCACTTT
>TRBJ1-1|13|TRBV2|-|-
CASREIMNTEAFF
TGTGCCAGCAGGGAAATCATGAACACTGAAGCTTTCTTT
>TRBJ2-7|14|TRBV2|-|-
CASSVKRTAYEQYF
TGTGCCAGCAGTGTTAAAAGGACAGCTTACGAGCAGTACTTC
>TRBJ2-5|15|TRBV25-1|TRBD1|-
CASSVGQGSGETQYF
TGTGCCAGCAGTGTGGGACAGGGGAGCGGAGAGACCCAGTACTTC
>TRBJ1-4|18|TRBV29-1|TRBD1|-
CSVESGQGRGPVGEKLFF
TGCAGCGTTGAATCAGGACAGGGCCGTGGCCCGGTAGGCGAAAAACTGTTTTTT
>TRBJ1-2|14|TRBV5-1|TRBD1|-
CASHPGQTYYGYTF
TGCGCCAGCCACCCGGGACAGACCTACTATGGCTACACCTTC